This entry lists 2 T cell receptor beta chains sequenced from one sample in a study of CD8+ T cells in alopecia areata. Extracted RNA was reverse transcribed, and the resulting cDNA served as sequencing template. Assay used: immunoSEQ multiplex PCR; TCRdb lists only in-frame clones, some missing. The sample yields 210,000 or so clones, just over 65% seen once. Specified treatment: oral pan-JAK inhibitor, 5-10 mg twice daily. The sequences come from CD4+ T cells sorted from blood, collected between weeks 44 and 45, from a patient treated with tofacitinib. These receptors all come from a human donor with alopecia areata.

This clone was counted only a few times. This sequence joins TRBV30 and TRBJ2-7, with D perhaps matching TRBD1 (5 bases). The CDR3 is made up of 14 amino acids. Trimming stripped 2 bases from V and 0 bases from J, with 11 bases between. Germline V lookup: CDR1 GTSNPN, CDR2 SVGIG (reference sequence). The CDR3 sequence: CAWSFTGFSYEQYF. Here the CDR3 DNA reads TGTGCCTGGAGTTTCACAGGATTCTCCTACGAGCAGTACTTC.

V is TRBV30 and J is TRBJ1-1; 7 bases are shared with TRBD1. CDR1 is GTSNPN and CDR2 is SVGIG in the germline V gene (reference sequence). The V and J ends lost 3 bases and 0 bases, in that order; junction bases with no gene match: 10. The CDR3 is 16 residues long. Here the CDR3 DNA reads TGTGCCTGGAGCCGCCCCGGGACAGTCATGAACACTGAAGCTTTCTTT. It yields the protein CAWSRPGTVMNTEAFF. The full variable domain, in which reference TRBV30 and TRBJ1-1 provide the parts outside the CDR3, is SQTIHQWPATLVQPVGSPLSLECTVEGTSNPNLYWYRQAAGRGLQLLFYSVGIGQISSEVPQNLSASRPQDRQFILSSKKLLLSDSGFYLCAWSRPGTVMNTEAFFGQGTRLTVV.